This T cell receptor beta chain emerged from a study of STAT5B mutations in CD4+ large granular lymphocyte leukemia. Findings and caveats of the study: No patients shared main leukemic clonotypes, though 25% to 30% appeared at low frequency elsewhere.

Of note for this clone: Its antigen remains unidentified.

The CDR3 is made up of 16 amino acids. The V and J ends lost 6 bases and 3 bases, in that order; junction bases with no gene match: 8. CDR1 SGHTA and CDR2 FQGTGA come from the germline V gene. Some clones are missing from TCRdb's copy, which holds only in-frame ones; the method was immunoSEQ multiplex PCR. The sample shows 45,000 to 55,000 clones, about three quarters of them seen only once. This TCR was sampled from a human donor in good health. The specimen was CD4+ T cells from blood buffy coats. The chain combines TRBV7-3 with TRBJ2-1; TRBD2 matches at 10 bases. CDR3 DNA: TGTGCCAGCAGTCCACTAGCGGGGCCTCTCTACAATGAGCAGTTCTTC. The encoded protein is CASSPLAGPLYNEQFF. Filled out from reference TRBV7-3 and TRBJ2-1, the complete variable domain reads GAGVSQTPSNKVTEKGKYVELRCDPISGHTALYWYRQSLGQGPEFLIYFQGTGAADDSGLPNDRFFAVRPEGSVSTLKIQRTERGDSAVYLCASSPLAGPLYNEQFFGPGTRLTVL.